What follows are 20 T cell receptor beta chains derived from one specimen sequenced in a study of identical twins. TCRdb used MiXCR to reprocess the 5' RACE reads, holding one entry per CDR3 protein. This table holds hundreds of thousands of distinct CDR3 sequences, 21% found once. These same records also appear under a second study, on T cells expressing NK-cell markers.

The sample was PBMCs. These receptors all come from a woman aged 18-30 years in good health.

The chain combines TRBV20-1 with TRBJ2-2; D unclear. Germline V lookup: CDR1 DFQATT, CDR2 SNEGSKA (reference sequence). V was clipped by 3 bases and J by 1 base, with 3 bases between them. The CDR3 spans 12 residues. Here the CDR3 DNA reads TGCAGTGCTAGCGGGAACACCGGGGAGCTGTTTTTT. Amino acid sequence: CSASGNTGELFF.

The V and J genes are TRBV10-3 and TRBJ2-1; D not resolved. The CDR3 is 15 amino acids. Germline V CDR1 and CDR2: ENHRY, SYGVKD. V lost 2 bases, J lost 5 bases, and 13 bases lay in between. The CDR3 DNA is TGTGCCATCAGTGAGGCCAGGTTCCAGGACAATGAGCAGTTCTTC. It is translated as CAISEARFQDNEQFF.

This rearrangement joins TRBV27 to TRBJ2-1, with D uncertain. The CDR3 spans 16 residues. Germline CDR1 MNHEY, CDR2 SMNVEV (reference sequence). Trimming stripped 7 bases from V and 0 bases from J, with 16 bases between. The chain's CDR3 is CASNLYGLSSYNEQFF. Here the CDR3 DNA reads TGTGCCAGCAATTTGTACGGCTTGAGCTCCTACAATGAGCAGTTCTTC.

This clonotype turned up a few times. V is TRBV6-1 and J is TRBJ1-6, with D possibly matching TRBD1 (5 bases). Germline CDR1 MNHNS, CDR2 SASEGT. The CDR3 covers 15 residues. V was shortened by 6 bases and J by 10 bases, with 19 bases between the two germline ends. CDR3 region: CASRTEGAGRSPLHF. The CDR3 nucleotides read TGTGCCAGCAGAACCGAAGGGGCGGGGAGATCACCCCTCCACTTT.

The sample holds a few counts of this clonotype. CDR3 in amino acids: CSARDGPDTQYF. CDR3 nucleotides: TGCAGTGCTAGAGATGGGCCAGATACGCAGTATTTT. This rearrangement joins TRBV20-1 to TRBJ2-3; D is unclear. Trimming pared 0 bases from V and 4 bases from J, leaving 5 bases between. Germline-derived CDR1 and CDR2 are DFQATT and SNEGSKA (reference sequence). This CDR3 has 12 amino acids.

The rearrangement joins TRBV6-2 or TRBV6-3 to TRBJ2-7; 10 bases are a match to TRBD2. Trimming took 1 base from V and 11 from J; bases not matched to a gene: 8. Germline lookup yields CDR1 MNHEY and CDR2 SVGEGT. The CDR3 loop spans 14 amino acids. The CDR3 sequence: CASSYLASGSKKYF. In DNA form, the CDR3 reads TGTGCCAGCAGTTACTTGGCTAGCGGGAGTAAAAAGTACTTC.

Only a few counts were recorded for this clonotype. The chain is built from TRBV7-6 and TRBJ2-1; D not certain. CDR3 length: 16 residues. Germline values: CDR1 SGHVS, CDR2 FNYEAQ. Trimming cost V 6 bases and J 0 bases, with 15 bases left between them. The CDR3: CASSSWTPSSYNEQFF. The CDR3, as DNA: TGTGCCAGCAGTTCGTGGACGCCCAGCTCCTACAATGAGCAGTTCTTC.

This clonotype came up a few times. This chain uses TRBV20-1 with TRBJ2-7, with 8 bases fitting TRBD2. The CDR3 covers 13 residues. The ends lost 5 bases at V and 0 bases at J; junction bases unmatched: 3. The germline V gene has CDR1 DFQATT and CDR2 SNEGSKA (reference sequence). The CDR3 DNA sequence: TGCAGTGCTGAAGCGGGGGCCTCCTACGAGCAGTACTTC. Amino acids: CSAEAGASYEQYF.

This clonotype was seen more than once but under ten times. V and J are TRBV6-1 and TRBJ2-7; 7 positions match TRBD2. CDR3 length: 18 residues. V lost 5 bases and J lost 2; bases outside the gene matches: 18. Germline CDR1 is MNHNS and CDR2 is SASEGT. CDR3 region: CASSQLNHGLAETYEQYF. The CDR3 region has the DNA TGTGCCAGCAGTCAACTAAACCACGGCCTAGCGGAGACCTACGAGCAGTACTTC.

Ten or more counts support this clonotype. The chain joins TRBV3-1 to TRBJ1-2, with 9 bases identical to TRBD1. V dropped 4 bases and J dropped 5; count of bases not matched to a gene: 8. The CDR3 extends over 15 amino acids. Germline V gene data show CDR1 as LGHDT and CDR2 as YNNKEL (reference sequence). CDR3 residues: CASSRSTGGWYGYTF. The CDR3 nucleotides read TGTGCCAGCAGCCGCTCGACAGGGGGTTGGTATGGCTACACCTTC.

V gene TRBV4-2 combines with J gene TRBJ2-6; D uncertain. Germline V gene sequence: CDR1 LGHNA, CDR2 YNFKEQ. The CDR3 is 13 amino acids. Trimming took off 10 bases at V and 6 bases at J, with 13 bases between the two ends. For the CDR3, the DNA is TGTGCCACCACTGGGTCGGCGGCCAACGTCCTGACTTTC. This codes for CATTGSAANVLTF.

This clonotype was counted many times. The chain recombines TRBV5-1 with TRBJ2-1; TRBD1 or TRBD2 may be the D gene (5 bases each). V was trimmed by 0 bases and J by 9 bases, leaving 13 bases between them. This CDR3 has 14 residues. Looked up from germline, CDR1 is SGHRS and CDR2 is YFSETQ. CDR3 nucleotides: TGCGCCAGCAGCTTGGAATACGGGACCGGTGAGCAGTTCTTC. Translated, it gives CASSLEYGTGEQFF.

In this sample, this clonotype turned up many times. The V call is TRBV29-1, the J call TRBJ2-1, with 10 bases aligning to TRBD2. CDR1 and CDR2 (germline): SQVTM, ANQGSEA. V was clipped by 3 bases and J by 8 bases; unmatched bases: 10. The CDR3 spans 15 residues. CDR3 protein: CSVDLAGESGDEQFF. CDR3 coding DNA: TGCAGCGTTGACCTAGCGGGAGAGAGTGGCGATGAGCAGTTCTTC.

The V gene is TRBV9, the J gene TRBJ2-1; TRBD1 or TRBD2 may be the D gene (5 bases each). The germline gives CDR1 SGDLS, CDR2 YYNGEE. The CDR3 contains 13 residues. V was shortened by 3 bases and J by 10 bases, with 14 bases between the two germline ends. CDR3 sequence: CASSAPPGPEQFF. In nucleotides, the CDR3 is TGTGCCAGCAGCGCACCACCGGGACCCGAGCAGTTCTTC.

In this sample, this clonotype turned up a few times. The chain couples TRBV20-1 to TRBJ2-5, with 8 bases fitting TRBD2. With V trimmed by 6 bases and J by 2 bases, 8 bases remained unmatched. The germline V gene has CDR1 DFQATT and CDR2 SNEGSKA (reference sequence). The CDR3 length is 14 residues. CDR3 in DNA: TGCAGTGCAGCAGCCACTAGCGGTCAAGAGACCCAGTACTTC. As protein: CSAAATSGQETQYF.

This rearrangement joins TRBV6-1 to TRBJ2-2; D possibly corresponds to TRBD2 (5 bases). Trimming took 7 bases from V and 0 from J, leaving 15 bases between them. Germline CDR1 is MNHNS and CDR2 is SASEGT. CDR3 size: 16 residues. CDR3 amino acids: CASTLPDSPNTGELFF. The CDR3 region has the DNA TGTGCCAGCACCCTCCCGGACTCTCCGAACACCGGGGAGCTGTTTTTT.

This clonotype was seen a handful of times. This chain joins TRBV20-1 and TRBJ2-7; D tentatively reads TRBD1 or TRBD2 (5 bases each). CDR1 and CDR2 (germline): DFQATT, SNEGSKA (reference sequence). V lost 5 bases and J 10 bases, leaving 15 bases between the germline ends. The CDR3 is 11 amino acids. In DNA form, the CDR3 reads TGCAGTGCTCAGGGACCCTCCTCACAGTACTTC. Its protein is CSAQGPSSQYF.

The chain recombines TRBV15 with TRBJ2-3, with a possible D match to TRBD1 (5 bases). Germline assignment: CDR1 LNHNV and CDR2 YYDKDF (reference sequence). This CDR3 has 14 residues. Trimming pared 8 bases from V and 1 base from J, leaving 13 bases between. As DNA, the CDR3 is TGTGCCACCGCGAATAGGGGTGGCACAGATACGCAGTATTTT. This codes for CATANRGGTDTQYF.

This clonotype appeared a few times. The CDR3 sequence is CASSQVGDTSYNEQFF. Written as DNA, the CDR3 is TGCGCCAGCAGCCAAGTTGGGGATACCAGCTACAATGAGCAGTTCTTC. The V call is TRBV4-3, the J call TRBJ2-1; D uncertain. V shed 1 base and J shed 3 bases, with 13 bases lying between them. CDR1 is LGHNA, CDR2 YSLEER, per germline. This CDR3 is built from 16 residues.

The V and J genes are TRBV20-1 and TRBJ2-7; 7 positions agree with TRBD1. The V gene end was trimmed by 1 base and the J gene end by 2 bases; junction bases not matched to a gene: 8. This CDR3 contains 15 residues. Germline lookup yields CDR1 DFQATT and CDR2 SNEGSKA (reference sequence). In DNA form, the CDR3 reads TGCAGTGCTAGAGCCCTCACGGGACAGACCTACGAGCAGTACTTC. This gives the protein CSARALTGQTYEQYF.